This T cell receptor (beta chain) emerged from a study of control samples from healthy donors and cancer patients. Method: immunoSEQ multiplex PCR; TCRdb's copy keeps in-frame clones and lacks some. In the table there are 120,000 or so clones, more than 70% of which are singletons. Germline V gene lookup returns CDR1 GTSNPN and CDR2 SVGIG (reference sequence). The V end lost 0 bases, the J end lost 8 bases, and 28 bases lay between the germline ends. The CDR3 is made up of 18 amino acids. The material sequenced was blood. The V and J genes are TRBV30 and TRBJ2-5; possible D gene TRBD1, 6 bases. This receptor was identified in a man in his sixties in good health. CDR3 in amino acids: CAWSVQGGPDVWRYTQYF. The CDR3, as DNA: TGTGCCTGGAGTGTACAGGGTGGGCCCGATGTCTGGCGGTACACCCAGTACTTC. The full variable domain, with the rest looked up from reference TRBV30 and TRBJ2-5, is SQTIHQWPATLVQPVGSPLSLECTVEGTSNPNLYWYRQAAGRGLQLLFYSVGIGQISSEVPQNLSASRPQDRQFILSSKKLLLSDSGFYLCAWSVQGGPDVWRYTQYFGPGTRLLVL.